This TCR beta chain was recorded in a study of shared clonotypes between healthy human individuals. At the level of the study: Researchers assigned three CD4 naive, three CD4 memory, two CD8 naive and one CD8 memory plate to each donor. Study-wide results and limits: Naive CD4 clonotype sharing across several donors was approximately 5.2%. Generation probability values for non-shared clonotypes were lower than those for clonotypes shared by all four donors.

Note on this clone: Antigen unknown.

The data were produced by immunoSEQ multiplex PCR, yet TCRdb's version contains in-frame clones alone and is incomplete. The table shows about 1.9 million clones, with about 93% occurring only once. Germline-derived CDR1 and CDR2 are MNHNS and SASEGT. This CDR3 has 18 amino acids. V gave up 1 base and J gave up 5 bases, with 23 bases separating them. Naive CD8 isolation took CD45RO-negative cells positively selected for CCR7 and excluded terminally differentiated effector memory CD45RA+ cells. The sequence came from a man aged 18 to 35 in good health. Some clones in this sample may be carry-over from other donors' samples. This chain links TRBV6-1 with TRBJ1-1, with D possibly being TRBD1 (5 bases). The sequencing input was naive CD8+ T cells from PBMCs. CDR3 bases: TGTGCCAGCAGTGAAGGGAACGTTATTAGGGGATGGAATACTGAAGCTTTCTTT. As protein: CASSEGNVIRGWNTEAFF.